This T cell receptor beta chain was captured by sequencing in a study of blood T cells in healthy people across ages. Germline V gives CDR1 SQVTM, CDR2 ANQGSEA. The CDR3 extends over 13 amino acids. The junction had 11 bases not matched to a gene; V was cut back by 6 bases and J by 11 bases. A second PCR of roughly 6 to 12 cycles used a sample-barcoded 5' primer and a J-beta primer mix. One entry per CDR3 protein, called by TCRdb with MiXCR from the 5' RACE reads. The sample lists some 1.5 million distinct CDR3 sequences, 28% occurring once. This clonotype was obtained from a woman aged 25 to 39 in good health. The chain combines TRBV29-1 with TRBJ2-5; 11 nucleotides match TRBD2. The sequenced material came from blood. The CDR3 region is CSVGGLAGWEQYF. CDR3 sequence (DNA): TGCAGCGTGGGCGGACTAGCGGGCTGGGAGCAGTACTTC. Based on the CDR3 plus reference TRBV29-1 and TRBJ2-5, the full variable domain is SAVISQKPSRDICQRGTSLTIQCQVDSQVTMMFWYRQQPGQSLTLIATANQGSEATYESGFVIDKFPISRPNLTFSTLTVSNMSPEDSSIYLCSVGGLAGWEQYFGPGTRLLVL.